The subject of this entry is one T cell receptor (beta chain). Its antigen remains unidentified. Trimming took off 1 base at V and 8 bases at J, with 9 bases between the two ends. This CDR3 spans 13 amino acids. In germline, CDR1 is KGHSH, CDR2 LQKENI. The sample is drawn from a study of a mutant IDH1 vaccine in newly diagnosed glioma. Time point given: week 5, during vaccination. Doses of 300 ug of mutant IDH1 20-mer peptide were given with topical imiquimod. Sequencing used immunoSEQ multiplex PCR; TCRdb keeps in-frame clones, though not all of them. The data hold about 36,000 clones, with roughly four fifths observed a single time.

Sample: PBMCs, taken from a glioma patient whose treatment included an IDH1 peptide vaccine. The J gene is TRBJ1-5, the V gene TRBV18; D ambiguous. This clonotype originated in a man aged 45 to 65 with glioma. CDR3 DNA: TGTGCCAGCTCACCACTTAAATTGGAGCCCCAGCATTTT. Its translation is CASSPLKLEPQHF.